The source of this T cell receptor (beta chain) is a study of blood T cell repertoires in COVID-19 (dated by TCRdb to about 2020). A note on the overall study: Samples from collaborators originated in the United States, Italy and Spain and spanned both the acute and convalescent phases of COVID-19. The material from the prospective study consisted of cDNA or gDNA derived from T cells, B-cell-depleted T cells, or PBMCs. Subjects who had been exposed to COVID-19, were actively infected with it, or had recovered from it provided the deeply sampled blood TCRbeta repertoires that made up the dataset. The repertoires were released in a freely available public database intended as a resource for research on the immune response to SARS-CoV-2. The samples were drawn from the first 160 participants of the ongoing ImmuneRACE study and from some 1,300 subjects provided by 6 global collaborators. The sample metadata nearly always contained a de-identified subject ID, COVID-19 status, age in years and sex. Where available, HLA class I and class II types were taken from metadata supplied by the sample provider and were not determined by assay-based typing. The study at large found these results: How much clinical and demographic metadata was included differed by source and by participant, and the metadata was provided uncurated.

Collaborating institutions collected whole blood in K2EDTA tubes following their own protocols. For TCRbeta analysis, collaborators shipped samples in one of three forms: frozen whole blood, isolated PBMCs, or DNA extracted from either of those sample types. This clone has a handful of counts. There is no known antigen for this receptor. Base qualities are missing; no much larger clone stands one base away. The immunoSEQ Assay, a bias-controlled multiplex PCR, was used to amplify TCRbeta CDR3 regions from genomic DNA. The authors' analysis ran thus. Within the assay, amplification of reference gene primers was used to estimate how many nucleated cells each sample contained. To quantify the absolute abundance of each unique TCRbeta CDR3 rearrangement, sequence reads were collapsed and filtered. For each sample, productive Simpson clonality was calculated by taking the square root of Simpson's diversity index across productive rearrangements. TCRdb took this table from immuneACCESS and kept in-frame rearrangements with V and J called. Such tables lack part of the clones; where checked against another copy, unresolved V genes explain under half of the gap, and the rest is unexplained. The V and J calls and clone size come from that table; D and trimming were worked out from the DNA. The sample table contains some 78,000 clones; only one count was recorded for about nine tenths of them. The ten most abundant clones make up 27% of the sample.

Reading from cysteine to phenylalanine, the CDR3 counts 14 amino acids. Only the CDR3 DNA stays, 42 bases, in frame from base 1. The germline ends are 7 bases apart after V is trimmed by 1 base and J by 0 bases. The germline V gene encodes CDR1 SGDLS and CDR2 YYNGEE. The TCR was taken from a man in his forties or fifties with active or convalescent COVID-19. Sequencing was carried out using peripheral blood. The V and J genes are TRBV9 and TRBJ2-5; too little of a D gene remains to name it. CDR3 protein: CASSVTPNQETQYF. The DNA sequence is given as TGTGCCAGCAGCGTAACTCCGAACCAAGAGACCCAGTACTTC.